This T cell receptor (beta chain) was identified in a study of T cells after somatic rescue of genetic block (dated by TCRdb to 2020 to 2022). Notes on the research overall: What the study looked at was long-term robustness, specifically in a T-cell system that came about through somatic rescue of a genetic block in T-cell development.

This clone was seen only a few times. It has no known antigen specificity. Per-base qualities were not stored, and no clone one base away is much larger. The CDR3 contains 13 residues, cysteine and phenylalanine counted. Only the CDR3 DNA is retained, 39 bases long and in frame from the first base. CDR1 is given as SGHTA and CDR2 as FQGTGA, both from the germline V gene. V and J lose 0 bases and 11 bases, and a span of 13 bases separates them. Libraries were made using the immunoSEQ multiplex PCR assay. TCRdb holds this immuneACCESS table with in-frame rearrangements only. Some clones are missing; in checked studies, unresolved V genes explain under half, and the rest has no known cause. This sample lists 95,000 to 120,000 clones; 90% to 95% were detected once. The ten biggest clones cover roughly 1.5% of the sample.

This sequence originates from a woman between 18 and 29 years old. The V and J genes are TRBV7-3 and TRBJ1-1; tentative D gene TRBD1, with 6 bases matching. Material: peripheral blood mononuclear cells (PBMCs). Here is the DNA: TGTGCCAGCAGCTTAACGGACAGAAGGGAGGCTTTCTTT. This is translated as CASSLTDRREAFF.